The TCR beta chain described here comes from a study of blood T cell repertoires in COVID-19. For the study at large: Acute and convalescent COVID-19 specimens originated in the United States, Italy and Spain. Sources were T cells, B-cell-depleted T cells, or PBMCs; the material itself was cDNA or gDNA.

This CDR3 has 13 residues. The ends were cut back, 2 bases at V and 9 bases at J, with 8 bases in the middle. Germline CDR1 and CDR2: MNHNS and SASEGT. Original processing methods: Estimated nucleated cell counts came from reference gene primer amplification. Here immunoSEQ multiplex PCR was the method, and the copy in TCRdb shows in-frame clones only, minus some. V, J and clone size were drawn from that table, and D and trimming were deduced from the DNA. Here the sample spans tens of thousands of clones, over 75% being singletons. This sequence was found in a human donor with active COVID-19. The donor label of this sample is uncertain. Material: peripheral blood. This sequence joins TRBV6-1 and TRBJ1-6; TRBD1 might be the D (6 bases). Here the CDR3 DNA reads TGTGCCAGCAGTGAAAACAGGGTTTCACCCCTCCACTTT. Its protein product is CASSENRVSPLHF.